The sequence of this T cell receptor beta chain was determined in a study of T cell repertoires in cytomegalovirus infection. Study-wide points: People with CMV and the relevant HLA were identified by cumulative public TCR beta family frequency.

The J segment lost 5 bases and the V segment lost 6 bases, leaving 8 bases of the junction unmatched. The CDR3 is 13 amino acids. Germline CDR1 reads DFQATT; CDR2 reads SNEGSKA (reference sequence). In regard to this clonotype: No antigen is known for it.

Via MiXCR, TCRdb re-called the reads, giving one row per CDR3 protein. The data contain about 140,000 distinct CDR3 sequences, roughly 6.5% of them singletons. This clonotype was obtained from a human donor in good health (CMV status not recorded). Some clones in this sample may be carry-over from other donors' samples. V is TRBV20-1 and J is TRBJ1-1; 8 nucleotides line up with TRBD1. Specimen: PBMCs. The CDR3 reads CSAETGDRTEAFF. The CDR3 coding sequence is TGCAGTGCCGAGACAGGGGACAGGACTGAAGCTTTCTTT.